The present entry profiles one T cell receptor beta chain with its context. The V end was cut by 8 bases, the J end by 4 bases, with 9 bases between. The CDR3 contains 12 residues. Germline loops: CDR1 WSHSY, CDR2 SAAADI. This sample was taken from a study of CD8 T cells in Susac syndrome. Study context: Of the sequenced Susac syndrome patients, more than 5 had active disease and roughly eight were in remission.

It was with random hexamers that 0.5 to 1 ug RNA was reverse transcribed. Across 54 Vbeta and 13 Jbeta, immunoSEQ multiplex PCR amplified TCR beta CDR3. TCRdb passed the immunoSEQ multiplex PCR reads through MiXCR, listing each CDR3 protein once. The sample yields roughly 190,000 distinct CDR3 sequences, 90% to 95% seen once. The sequence derives from a human donor with Susac syndrome. The chain employs TRBV10-2 and TRBJ2-1; D ambiguous. Sequencing was carried out using CD4+ T cells from PBMCs. CDR3 sequence reads: CASGKMYNEQFF. CDR3 DNA sequence: TGCGCCAGCGGGAAAATGTACAATGAGCAGTTCTTC.